The TCR beta chain described here comes from a study of Graves' ophthalmopathy and Graves' hyperthyroidism. Study overall: In this cohort's terms, stable hyperthyroidism meant no ophthalmopathy by 18 months of follow-up. Study-level findings and limits: As the model predicted ophthalmopathy progression, it achieved a sensitivity of 70.59% and a specificity of approximately 72%.

Orbital computed tomography, together with clinical symptoms, serum thyroxine, TRAb and thyroid ultrasound, was used for diagnosis. V shed 4 bases, J shed 6 bases, and the junction held 7 bases outside the gene matches. CDR1 and CDR2 (germline): SGHRS, YFSETQ. The CDR3 loop spans 14 amino acids. The TCR beta CDR3 regions underwent amplification from RNA transcripts. Scientists carried out first-round RT-PCR using HTBI primers and then a second-round multiplex PCR. TCRdb reanalysed the multiplex PCR reads using MiXCR and keeps one entry per CDR3 protein. The repertoire holds some 1.1 million distinct CDR3 sequences, less than 45% seen once, with around 10% in the top ten. The table lists this clonotype with many counts. What it binds is unknown.

The chain has TRBV5-1 and TRBJ2-7; TRBD1 matches at 10 bases. Source material: peripheral blood or thyroid tissue (not recorded which). The TCR comes from an adult man with Graves' hyperthyroidism. The CDR3 DNA follows: TGCGCCAGCAGCCCCGGGACAGGGGATGGCGAGCAGTACTTC. This gives the protein CASSPGTGDGEQYF.